The 19 T cell receptor beta chains in this list originate from one sample, sequenced in a study of T cell responses to AZD1222 COVID-19 vaccine. The table came from immunoSEQ multiplex PCR; TCRdb's copy has only in-frame clones and leaves some out. The table shows more than 85,000 clones, with roughly nine tenths occurring only once. The source was peripheral blood, collected on day 0 of AZD1222 vaccination. Receptor source: an adult in good health.

A single count supports this clone. This chain connects TRBV25-1 to TRBJ1-4; D remains unclear. The length of the CDR3 is 11 residues. V was pared by 2 bases and J by 7 bases, with 2 bases between. CDR1 is MGHDK and CDR2 is SYGVNS in the germline V gene. CDR3 bases: TGTGCCAGCAGTGAAGGTGAAAAACTGTTTTTT. Encoded protein: CASSEGEKLFF.

The chain couples TRBV3-1 (or the pseudogene TRBV3-2) to TRBJ2-1, with 7 bases that match TRBD2. Trimming at V came to 4 bases and at J to 7 bases, leaving 10 bases not matched to a gene. Germline CDR1 and CDR2: LGHDT and YNNKEL (reference sequence). The CDR3 sequence is 15 residues long. CDR3 sequence (DNA): TGTGCCAGCAGCCTACGAGGAGATAGCGGGAATGAGCAGTTCTTC. This encodes CASSLRGDSGNEQFF.

The V call is TRBV28, the J call TRBJ1-4; D may be TRBD1 (5 bases). Germline V CDR1 and CDR2: MDHEN, SYDVKM. V lost 5 bases to trimming and J lost 0 bases, with 19 bases between them. This CDR3 has 18 residues. Here the CDR3 DNA reads TGTGCCAGCAGTCCCTCCGGGCTGGGGGTGGCAACTAATGAAAAACTGTTTTTT. It specifies CASSPSGLGVATNEKLFF. Variable domain in full (rest from reference TRBV28 and TRBJ1-4): DVKVTQSSRYLVKRTGEKVFLECVQDMDHENMFWYRQDPGLGLRLIYFSYDVKMKEKGDIPEGYSVSREKKERFSLILESASTNQTSMYLCASSPSGLGVATNEKLFFGSGTQLSVL.

The J gene is TRBJ1-2, the V gene TRBV30; D ambiguous. CDR3 length: 11 amino acids. Germline CDR1 reads GTSNPN; CDR2 reads SVGIG (reference sequence). With 3 bases removed from V and 7 bases from J, the gap between germline ends came to 9 bases. The CDR3 nucleotides read TGTGCCTGGAGATTCGGCTTTGGCTACACCTTC. Its protein is CAWRFGFGYTF.

The gene calls are TRBV7-8 and TRBJ2-5; D is possibly TRBD2 (6 bases). The CDR3 consists of 15 residues. V was trimmed by 5 bases and J by 5 bases, leaving 18 bases between them. CDR1 is SGHVS and CDR2 is FQNEAQ in the germline V gene. In DNA form, the CDR3 reads TGTGCCAGCAGCGCCAGGATCGGGAGATCTGAGACCCAGTACTTC. Protein: CASSARIGRSETQYF.

This clone was detected a few times. The V call is TRBV15, the J call TRBJ2-6; D not resolved. V was shortened by 1 base and J by 4 bases, with 8 bases between the two germline ends. CDR3 length: 15 residues. Germline assignment: CDR1 LNHNV and CDR2 YYDKDF (reference sequence). The CDR3 is CATSRGRGGANVLTF. In DNA, the CDR3 is TGTGCCACCAGCAGAGGGCGTGGAGGGGCCAACGTCCTGACTTTC.

The V and J genes are TRBV11-1 and TRBJ2-7, with 8 bases identical to TRBD1. V dropped 5 bases and J dropped 4; count of bases not matched to a gene: 10. The germline CDR1 and CDR2 sequences are SGHAT and FQDESV (reference sequence). The CDR3 has 15 residues. The CDR3 loop reads CASSQGAPANYEQYF. The CDR3 DNA is TGTGCCAGCAGCCAGGGGGCCCCCGCTAATTACGAGCAGTACTTC.

V gene TRBV4-3 combines with J gene TRBJ2-3; 8 bases line up with TRBD2. The J segment lost 3 bases and the V segment lost 1 base, leaving 9 bases of the junction unmatched. The CDR3 length is 17 residues. Germline CDR1 is LGHNA and CDR2 is YSLEER. CDR3 region: CASSQASASGPTDTQYF. CDR3 DNA: TGCGCCAGCAGCCAAGCTTCAGCTAGCGGGCCGACAGATACGCAGTATTTT.

This chain links TRBV4-2 with TRBJ1-5; D unresolved. Germline V gene data show CDR1 as LGHNA and CDR2 as YNFKEQ. The CDR3 runs to 15 residues. The V gene lost 0 bases and the J gene lost 2 bases, with 8 bases spanning the gap. CDR3 sequence reads: CASSQERQGNQPQHF. The CDR3 DNA sequence: TGTGCCAGCAGCCAAGAACGTCAGGGCAATCAGCCCCAGCATTTT.

This clone was counted a single time. V and J are TRBV11-1 and TRBJ2-4, with unresolved D. Germline CDR1 reads SGHAT; CDR2 reads FQDESV (reference sequence). The length of the CDR3 is 13 residues. Trimming took off 5 bases at V and 5 bases at J, with 10 bases between the two ends. CDR3 residues: CASSARQQNIQYF. The DNA of the CDR3 is TGTGCCAGCAGCGCGCGGCAGCAAAACATTCAGTACTTC.

V is TRBV6-1 and J is TRBJ1-2, with D tentatively TRBD1 (6 bases). The V gene lost 3 bases and the J gene lost 0 bases, with 8 bases spanning the gap. The length of the CDR3 is 14 residues. Per the germline V gene, CDR1 is MNHNS and CDR2 is SASEGT. The CDR3 is CASSDRGSNYGYTF. The DNA of the CDR3 is TGTGCCAGCAGTGACAGGGGTTCTAACTATGGCTACACCTTC.

The chain employs TRBV27 and TRBJ2-2; D might be TRBD2 (6 bases). CDR1 MNHEY and CDR2 SMNVEV come from the germline V gene (reference sequence). Trimming stripped 0 bases from V and 7 bases from J, with 12 bases between. The CDR3 spans 15 residues. CDR3 sequence: CASSLSEGRGGELFF. The CDR3 bases are TGTGCCAGCAGTTTATCGGAGGGGCGGGGCGGGGAGCTGTTTTTT.

V and J are TRBV6-5 and TRBJ1-5; D is uncertain. CDR1 is MNHEY, CDR2 SVGAGI, per germline. The V gene lost 5 bases and the J gene lost 1 base, with 9 bases spanning the gap. The CDR3 consists of 14 residues. Here the CDR3 DNA reads TGTGCCAGCAGTCGGGGTAGAAGCAATCAGCCCCAGCATTTT. Its protein product is CASSRGRSNQPQHF.

The V and J genes are TRBV28 and TRBJ1-2; D remains unclear. From germline, CDR1 is MDHEN and CDR2 SYDVKM. V lost 6 bases and J 2 bases, leaving 10 bases between the germline ends. The CDR3 sequence is 13 residues long. The CDR3, as DNA: TGTGCCAGCAGCAGGACTGGCAACTATGGCTACACCTTC. Translated, it gives CASSRTGNYGYTF.

This chain joins TRBV14 and TRBJ2-1; D gene ambiguous. The CDR3 is 12 residues long. Per the germline V gene, CDR1 is SGHDN and CDR2 is FVKESK. The germline V and J ends were trimmed by 1 base and 12 bases, with 10 bases remaining between them. As DNA, the CDR3 is TGTGCCAGCAGCCAAGTTGGCATCGTGCAGTTCTTC. Its protein is CASSQVGIVQFF.

Points on this clone: A junction boundary mismatches the germline segment, possibly from a read error. The chain employs TRBV5-4 and TRBJ2-3; D is unresolved. The germline V gene has CDR1 SGHNT and CDR2 YYREEE (reference sequence). CDR3 size: 15 residues. DNA for the CDR3: TGTGCTAGCAGCTTGGAGCCTATCCGCACAGATACGCAGTATTTT. It specifies CASSLEPIRTDTQYF.

This clone was detected only a few times. The genes are TRBV21-1 and TRBJ2-7; the tabulated D call, TRBD1, remains unverified against the DNA. TRBV21-1 is a listed pseudogene. The CDR3 totals 12 residues. As DNA, the CDR3 is TGTGCCAGCACCCCGGCAGGCTACGAGCAGTACTTC. Protein product: CASTPAGYEQYF.

V is TRBV5-4 and J is TRBJ2-3; 7 bases fit TRBD2. Germline lookup yields CDR1 SGHNT and CDR2 YYREEE (reference sequence). V trimming: 0 bases; J trimming: 5 bases; junction bases outside the gene matches: 9. CDR3 length: 16 amino acids. The CDR3 region has the DNA TGTGCCAGCAGCTTGGTAGCGGGTTCAGTGGTAGATACGCAGTATTTT. The encoded protein is CASSLVAGSVVDTQYF. Full variable domain (outside the CDR3, taken from reference TRBV5-4 and TRBJ2-3): ETGVTQSPTHLIKTRGQQVTLRCSSQSGHNTVSWYQQALGQGPQFIFQYYREEENGRGNFPPRFSGLQFPNYSSELNVNALELDDSALYLCASSLVAGSVVDTQYFGPGTRLTVL.

The V and J genes are TRBV19 and TRBJ2-6; D not certain. The CDR3 totals 16 residues. V was shortened by 0 bases and J by 3 bases, with 9 bases between the two germline ends. Germline-derived CDR1 and CDR2 are LNHDA and SQIVND (reference sequence). CDR3: CASSIEPLGGANVLTF. The CDR3 nucleotides read TGTGCCAGTAGTATAGAACCCCTGGGTGGGGCCAACGTCCTGACTTTC.